This T cell receptor (beta chain) was documented in a study of T cells after yellow fever vaccination. General study findings and limits: There was a small share of clonotypes that showed up in both the CD4 and CD8 compartments. The bulk population could contribute abundant contaminating clonotypes to FACS-sorted repertoires. The secondary response was weaker, and its peak arrived faster, on day 5 versus 15.

This clonotype appeared many times. What it binds is unknown. 5'RACE template switching added a universal primer site and UMIs to TCR cDNA. TCRdb re-derived calls from the 5' RACE reads in MiXCR, one entry per CDR3 protein. The sample yields around 610,000 distinct CDR3 sequences, roughly 13% seen once. CDR1 and CDR2 (germline): SGHRS, YFSETQ. V lost 3 bases and J lost 0, with 10 bases in between. CDR3 size: 14 residues. The chain links TRBV5-1 to TRBJ2-7; D is possibly TRBD1 or TRBD2 (5 bases each). The sample here was PBMCs, taken on the day of the yellow fever booster vaccination. This TCR was sampled from a man aged 25 to 45 who received the YFV17D yellow fever vaccine. The CDR3 bases are TGCGCCAGCAGCTGGGACGGGATCTCCTACGAGCAGTACTTC. It translates to CASSWDGISYEQYF.